This TCR beta chain is from a study of blood T cell repertoires in COVID-19. The CDR3 is made up of 15 amino acids. CDR1 MDHEN and CDR2 SYDVKM come from the germline V gene. Trimming took off 1 base at V and 5 bases at J, with 13 bases between the two ends. Profiling relied on immunoSEQ multiplex PCR, and the TCRdb table lists in-frame clones only, not all of them. The table shows around 250,000 clones, with roughly four fifths occurring only once. The age range of participants was about 18 to 95 years, with residence in about 25 US areas. The sequence derives from a man aged 25-40 years with acute COVID-19. The specimen was PBMCs or T cells enriched from blood (not recorded which). The gene calls are TRBV28 and TRBJ2-3; TRBD1 might be the D (6 bases). This CDR3 reads CASSLYRTAQDTQYF. In DNA form, the CDR3 reads TGTGCCAGCAGTTTATACAGGACAGCGCAAGATACGCAGTATTTT.